The source of this T cell receptor beta chain is a study of cytomegalovirus exposure and HLA in healthy donors. The wider study: Drawn from HLA-typed donors, around 85 million unique TCRs were held in an early data release. Broader study findings: Earlier analysis yielded a pattern in which most TCR beta V segments were productive about 87% or about 30% of the time.

13 Jbeta primers and 60 Vbeta primers were used for the PCR. Profiling relied on immunoSEQ multiplex PCR, and the TCRdb table lists in-frame clones only, not all of them. The sample lists approximately 210,000 clones; approximately 80% were seen once. Details on this clone: Its antigen is unknown.

The V end lost 0 bases, the J end lost 1 base, and 11 bases lay between the germline ends. Germline CDR1 and CDR2: SGHTA and FQGNSA. CDR3 size: 16 residues. The gene calls are TRBV7-2 and TRBJ2-3; a possible D gene is TRBD2 (6 bases). Sequenced input: PBMCs. The clonotype comes from a woman aged 40 to 50 in good health and CMV-seronegative. The chain's CDR3 is CASSLAAGSRTDTQYF. The DNA of the CDR3 is TGTGCCAGCAGCTTAGCGGCGGGGTCCCGCACAGATACGCAGTATTTT.